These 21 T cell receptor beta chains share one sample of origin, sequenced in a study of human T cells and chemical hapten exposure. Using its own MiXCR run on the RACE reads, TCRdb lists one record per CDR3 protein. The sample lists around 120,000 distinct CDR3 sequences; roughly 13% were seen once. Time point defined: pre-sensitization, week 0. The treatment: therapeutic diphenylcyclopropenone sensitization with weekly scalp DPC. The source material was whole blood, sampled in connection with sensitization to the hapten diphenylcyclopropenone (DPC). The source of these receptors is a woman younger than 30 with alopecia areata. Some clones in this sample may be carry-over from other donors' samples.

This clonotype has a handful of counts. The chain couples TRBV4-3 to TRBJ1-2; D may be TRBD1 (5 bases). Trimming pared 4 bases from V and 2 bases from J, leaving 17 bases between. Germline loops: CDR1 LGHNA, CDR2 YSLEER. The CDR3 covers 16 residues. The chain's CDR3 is CASSPGVGDYNYGYTF. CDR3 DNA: TGCGCCAGCAGCCCGGGTGTCGGGGACTACAACTATGGCTACACCTTC.

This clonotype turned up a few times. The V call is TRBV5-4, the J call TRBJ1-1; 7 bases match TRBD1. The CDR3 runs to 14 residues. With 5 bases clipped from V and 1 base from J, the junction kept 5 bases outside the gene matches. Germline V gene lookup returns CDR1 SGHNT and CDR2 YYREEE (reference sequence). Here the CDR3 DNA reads TGTGCCAGCAGTTGGGACAGCGAGAACACTGAAGCTTTCTTT. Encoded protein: CASSWDSENTEAFF.

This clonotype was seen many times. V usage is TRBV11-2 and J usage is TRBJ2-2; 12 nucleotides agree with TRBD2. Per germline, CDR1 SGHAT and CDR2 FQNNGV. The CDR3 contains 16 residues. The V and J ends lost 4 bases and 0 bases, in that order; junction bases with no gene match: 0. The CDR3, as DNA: TGTGCCAGCAGCTGGACTAGCGGGACGAACACCGGGGAGCTGTTTTTT. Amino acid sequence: CASSWTSGTNTGELFF.

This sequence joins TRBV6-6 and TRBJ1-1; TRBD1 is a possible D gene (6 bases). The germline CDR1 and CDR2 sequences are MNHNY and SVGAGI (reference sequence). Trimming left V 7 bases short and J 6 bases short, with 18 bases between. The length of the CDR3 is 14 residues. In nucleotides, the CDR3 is TGTGCCAGCATGACCCCGGGGGCTCTGGCTGAAGCTTTCTTT. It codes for CASMTPGALAEAFF.

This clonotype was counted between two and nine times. Here the CDR3 DNA reads TGTGCCAGCAGTTGGCCCGACAGCCTCACCGGGGAGCTGTTTTTT. Encoded protein: CASSWPDSLTGELFF. The V call is TRBV28, the J call TRBJ2-2; D might be TRBD1 (5 bases). Germline values: CDR1 MDHEN, CDR2 SYDVKM. V dropped 4 bases and J dropped 4 bases, with 13 bases sitting between them. The CDR3 is 15 amino acids. Complete variable domain (other parts from reference TRBV28 and TRBJ2-2): DVKVTQSSRYLVKRTGEKVFLECVQDMDHENMFWYRQDPGLGLRLIYFSYDVKMKEKGDIPEGYSVSREKKERFSLILESASTNQTSMYLCASSWPDSLTGELFFGEGSRLTVL.

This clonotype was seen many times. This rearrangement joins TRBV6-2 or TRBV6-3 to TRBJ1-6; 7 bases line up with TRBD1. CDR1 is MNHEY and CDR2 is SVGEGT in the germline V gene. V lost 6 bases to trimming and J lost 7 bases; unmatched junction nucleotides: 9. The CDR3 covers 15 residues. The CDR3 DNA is TGTGCCAGCAGCATTTTGACAGGGTGGAATTCACCCCTCCACTTT. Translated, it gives CASSILTGWNSPLHF.

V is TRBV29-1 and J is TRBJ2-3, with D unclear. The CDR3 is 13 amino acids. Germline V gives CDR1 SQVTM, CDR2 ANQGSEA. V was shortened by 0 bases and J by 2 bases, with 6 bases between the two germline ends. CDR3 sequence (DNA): TGCAGCGTTGAAGATCAAAACACAGATACGCAGTATTTT. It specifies CSVEDQNTDTQYF.

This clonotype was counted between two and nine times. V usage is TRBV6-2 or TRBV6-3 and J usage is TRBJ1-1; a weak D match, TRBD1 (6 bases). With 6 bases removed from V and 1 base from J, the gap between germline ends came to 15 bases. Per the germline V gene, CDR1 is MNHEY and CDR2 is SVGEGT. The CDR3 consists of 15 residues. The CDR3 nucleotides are TGTGCCAGCAGCCCCGCGAGGGGGACGAACACTGAAGCTTTCTTT. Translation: CASSPARGTNTEAFF.

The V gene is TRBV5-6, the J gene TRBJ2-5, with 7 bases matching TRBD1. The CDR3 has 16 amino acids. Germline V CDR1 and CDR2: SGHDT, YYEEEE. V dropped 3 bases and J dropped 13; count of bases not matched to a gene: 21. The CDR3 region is CASSSIDGDRGRRGYF. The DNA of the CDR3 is TGTGCCAGCAGCTCTATTGACGGGGACAGAGGTCGGCGAGGGTACTTC.

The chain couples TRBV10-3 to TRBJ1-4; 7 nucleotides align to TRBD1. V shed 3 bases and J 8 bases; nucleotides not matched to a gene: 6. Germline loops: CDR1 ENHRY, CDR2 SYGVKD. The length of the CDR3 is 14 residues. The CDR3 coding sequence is TGTGCCATCAGTGAACAGGGGCAAGGGGAAAAACTGTTTTTT. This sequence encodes CAISEQGQGEKLFF.

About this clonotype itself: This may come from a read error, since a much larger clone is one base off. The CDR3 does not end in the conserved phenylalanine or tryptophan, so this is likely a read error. CDR3 DNA sequence: TGTGCCAGCAGCTTAGTGACAGGGGTGTCTGCCTACGAGCAGTACCTC. Translation gives CASSLVTGVSAYEQYL. The chain links TRBV7-8 to TRBJ2-7; 8 nucleotides align to TRBD1. The V gene end was trimmed by 1 base and the J gene end by 2 bases; junction bases not matched to a gene: 7. Per the germline V gene, CDR1 is SGHVS and CDR2 is FQNEAQ. The CDR3 has 16 residues.

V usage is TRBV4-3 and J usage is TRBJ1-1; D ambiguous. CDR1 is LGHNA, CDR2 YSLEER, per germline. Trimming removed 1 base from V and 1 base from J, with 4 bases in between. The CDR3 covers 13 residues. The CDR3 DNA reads TGCGCCAGCAGCCAAGGCAAGAACACTGAAGCTTTCTTT. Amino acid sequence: CASSQGKNTEAFF.

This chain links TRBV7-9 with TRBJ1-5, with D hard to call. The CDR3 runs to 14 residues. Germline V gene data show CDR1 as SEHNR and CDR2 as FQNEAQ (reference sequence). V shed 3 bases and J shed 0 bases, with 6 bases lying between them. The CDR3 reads CASSFLTSNQPQHF. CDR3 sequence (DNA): TGTGCCAGCAGCTTCTTGACTAGCAATCAGCCCCAGCATTTT. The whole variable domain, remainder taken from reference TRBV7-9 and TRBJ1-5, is DTGVSQNPRHKITKRGQNVTFRCDPISEHNRLYWYRQTLGQGPEFLTYFQNEAQLEKSRLLSDRFSAERPKGSFSTLEIQRTEQGDSAMYLCASSFLTSNQPQHFGDGTRLSIL.

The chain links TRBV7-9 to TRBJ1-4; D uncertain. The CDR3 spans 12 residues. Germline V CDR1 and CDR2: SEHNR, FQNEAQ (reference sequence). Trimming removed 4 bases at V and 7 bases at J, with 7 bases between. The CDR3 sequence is CASSSPLEKLFF. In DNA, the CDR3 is TGTGCCAGCAGCTCGCCCCTTGAAAAACTGTTTTTT.

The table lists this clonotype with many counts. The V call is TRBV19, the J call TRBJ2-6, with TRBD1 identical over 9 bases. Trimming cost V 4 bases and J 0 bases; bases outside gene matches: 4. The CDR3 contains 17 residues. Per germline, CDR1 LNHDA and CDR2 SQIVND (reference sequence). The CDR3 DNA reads TGTGCCAGTAGTAGGGACAGGGTTCGCTCTGGGGCCAACGTCCTGACTTTC. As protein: CASSRDRVRSGANVLTF.

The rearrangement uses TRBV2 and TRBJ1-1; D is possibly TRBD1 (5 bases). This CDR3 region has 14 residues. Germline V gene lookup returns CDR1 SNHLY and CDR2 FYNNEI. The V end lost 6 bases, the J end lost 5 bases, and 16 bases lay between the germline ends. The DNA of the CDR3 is TGTGCCAGCAGGAGAGGGGAAGGTGGGACTGAAGCTTTCTTT. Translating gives CASRRGEGGTEAFF.

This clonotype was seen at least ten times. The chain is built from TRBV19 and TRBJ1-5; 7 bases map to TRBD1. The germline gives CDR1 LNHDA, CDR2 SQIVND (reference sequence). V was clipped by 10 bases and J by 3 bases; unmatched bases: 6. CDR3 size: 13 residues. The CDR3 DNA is TGTGCCACCTCGGACAGGAACAATCAGCCCCAGCATTTT. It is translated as CATSDRNNQPQHF.

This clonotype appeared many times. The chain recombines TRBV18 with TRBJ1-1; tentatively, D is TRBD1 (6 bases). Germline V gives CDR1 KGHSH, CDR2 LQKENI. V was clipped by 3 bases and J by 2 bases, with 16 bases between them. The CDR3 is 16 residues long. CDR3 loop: CASSPGWGRVNTEAFF. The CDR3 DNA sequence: TGTGCCAGCTCACCCGGATGGGGGCGGGTAAACACTGAAGCTTTCTTT.

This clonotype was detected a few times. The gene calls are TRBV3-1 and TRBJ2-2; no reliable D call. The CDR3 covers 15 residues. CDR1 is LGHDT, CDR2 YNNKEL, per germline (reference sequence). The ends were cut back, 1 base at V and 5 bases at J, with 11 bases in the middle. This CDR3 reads CASSQGPFGTGELFF. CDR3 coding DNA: TGTGCCAGCAGCCAAGGTCCATTTGGAACCGGGGAGCTGTTTTTT.

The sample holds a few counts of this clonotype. The CDR3 loop reads CAWSAWGGYNSPLHF. The CDR3 region has the DNA TGTGCCTGGAGTGCGTGGGGGGGTTATAATTCACCCCTCCACTTT. V is TRBV30 and J is TRBJ1-6, with D perhaps matching TRBD1 (5 bases). This CDR3 region has 15 residues. The germline CDR1 and CDR2 sequences are GTSNPN and SVGIG (reference sequence). Trimming pared 1 base from V and 4 bases from J, leaving 11 bases between.

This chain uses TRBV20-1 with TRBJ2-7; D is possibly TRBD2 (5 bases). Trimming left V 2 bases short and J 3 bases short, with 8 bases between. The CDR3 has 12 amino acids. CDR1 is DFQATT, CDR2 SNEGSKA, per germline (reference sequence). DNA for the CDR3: TGCAGTGCTAGATGGGGAGTCTACGAGCAGTACTTC. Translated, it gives CSARWGVYEQYF.